These T cell receptor beta chains were read from a single sample in a study of cytomegalovirus exposure and HLA in healthy donors. Repertoires were generated with immunoSEQ multiplex PCR, while TCRdb's copy carries only in-frame clones and drops some. The table shows some 90,000 clones, with around nine tenths occurring only once. The sample taken for sequencing was PBMCs. These receptors all come from a woman in her 30s in good health and CMV-seronegative. Each CDR3 is given with its conserved first and last residue. The order of the fields is D gene, V gene, J gene, clone size, CDR3 DNA, CDR3 protein. A D gene is named only where the DNA matches it firmly. The listing skips clone size in some rows; elsewhere it reads once, few, many or a size class.

NA,TRBV5-1,TRBJ2-7,NA,TGCGCCAGCAGGGCCAGGACTAACTCCTACGAGCAGTACTTC,CASRARTNSYEQYF
TRBD1,TRBV19,TRBJ1-1,NA,TGTGCCAGTAGGGGGGACAGGGGACGCACTGAAGCTTTCTTT,CASRGDRGRTEAFF
TRBD1,TRBV9,TRBJ2-2,NA,TGTGCCAGCAGCGTAGCCCCAGACAGGGACACCGGGGAGCTGTTTTTT,CASSVAPDRDTGELFF
TRBD1,TRBV5-1,TRBJ2-2,NA,TGCGCCAGCAGCTCCACAGGGGTAGGGGACACCGGGGAGCTGTTTTTT,CASSSTGVGDTGELFF
NA,TRBV5-8,TRBJ1-2,once,TGTGCCAGCAGCTTGACTGTTAACTATGGCTACACCTTC,CASSLTVNYGYTF
TRBD1,TRBV5-4,TRBJ1-6,once,TGTGCCAGCAGCTTGGCCCAGGGGGCTGCCTATAATTCACCCCTCCACTTT,CASSLAQGAAYNSPLHF
NA,TRBV29-1,TRBJ1-2,NA,TGCAGCGTTGCCCACAGCACCGCGAACTATGGCTACACCTTC,CSVAHSTANYGYTF
TRBD1,TRBV28,TRBJ1-2,few,TGTGCCAGCAGCTTACCAGGGACAGATCGTGGCTACACCTTC,CASSLPGTDRGYTF
TRBD2,TRBV5-1,TRBJ2-5,few,TGCGCCAGCGGTCTAGCGGGAGAGGGTCAGACCCAGTACTTC,CASGLAGEGQTQYF
NA,TRBV2,TRBJ1-3,NA,TGTGCCAGTTGGCGGTCTGGAAACACCATATATTTT,CASWRSGNTIYF
NA,TRBV5-1,TRBJ1-2,NA,TGCGCCAGCAGCTTGGAGGGGTCGCAGAATGGAGGGGCTTATGGCTACACCTTC,CASSLEGSQNGGAYGYTF
NA,TRBV15,TRBJ2-5,NA,TGTGCCACCGCTGGGGGCAAGCCACCCCAAGAGACCCAGTACTTC,CATAGGKPPQETQYF
NA,TRBV28,TRBJ2-7,NA,TGTGCCAGTGGTAAAGGGGCGTCCTACGAGCAGTACTTC,CASGKGASYEQYF
NA,TRBV6-1,TRBJ2-1,NA,TGTGCCAGCGTGACTAACAATGAGCAGTTCTTC,CASVTNNEQFF
NA,TRBV5-1,TRBJ2-1,NA,TGCGCCAGCAGCTCGACGGGGTCTTCCCTCTATGAGCAGTTCTTC,CASSSTGSSLYEQFF
NA,TRBV2,TRBJ1-5,NA,TGTGCCAGCAGTGAATACTCGGGGGATCAGCCCCAGCATTTT,CASSEYSGDQPQHF
TRBD1,TRBV28,TRBJ1-5,NA,TGTGCCAGCAGCTCTGAGGGACAGGGGGCCGGACAGCCCCAGCATTTT,CASSSEGQGAGQPQHF
TRBD2,TRBV28,TRBJ2-2,NA,TGTGCCACCTGGACTAGCGGGAGATTCGACACCGGGGAGCTGTTTTTT,CATWTSGRFDTGELFF
NA,TRBV10-3,TRBJ1-1,NA,TGTGCCGTTCGACAGGAGCTACTGAACACTGAAGCTTTCTTT,CAVRQELLNTEAFF
NA,TRBV28,TRBJ1-5,NA,TGTGCCAGCACTGGAGGGGGAGGGGTAAATCAGCCCCAGCATTTT,CASTGGGGVNQPQHF
TRBD1,TRBV6-6,TRBJ1-4,NA,TGTGCCAGCAGCATGGGACAGGAACTGTCTAATGAAAAACTGTTTTTT,CASSMGQELSNEKLFF
NA,TRBV28,TRBJ1-5,once,TGTGCCAGCAGTCTGTCTTTCGGAGGGAATCAGCCCCAGCATTTT,CASSLSFGGNQPQHF
TRBD1,TRBV6-1,TRBJ1-1,NA,TGTGCCAGCAGCAAAACGACAGGGGGCACTGAAGCTTTCTTT,CASSKTTGGTEAFF
NA,TRBV13,TRBJ2-1,NA,TGTGCCAGCAGCTTTGGGGGACGGGAGTCCTACAATGAGCAGTTCTTC,CASSFGGRESYNEQFF
TRBD2,TRBV5-6,TRBJ2-7,few,TGTGCCAGCAGCCCGGGACTAGCGGGCTACGAGCAGTACTTC,CASSPGLAGYEQYF
TRBD1,TRBV4-1,TRBJ1-4,NA,TGCGCCAGCAGCCAAGATGACAGGGGTTGGAAAGAAAAACTGTTTTTT,CASSQDDRGWKEKLFF
TRBD2,TRBV10-1,TRBJ2-1,NA,TGCGCCAGCAAGGGACTATGCGACAATGAGCAGTTCTTC,CASKGLCDNEQFF
NA,TRBV18,TRBJ1-1,few,TGTGCCAGCTCCCCAACGCTTCCGAGAGGGAGGAACGTCCACACTGAAGCTTTCTTT,CASSPTLPRGRNVHTEAFF
TRBD1,TRBV28,TRBJ1-2,NA,TGTGCCAGCAGTCACGGACAGGGGGCCGTCTATGGCTACACCTTC,CASSHGQGAVYGYTF
TRBD2,TRBV5-6,TRBJ2-7,NA,TGTGCCAGCAGCTTGCCTCCTAGCGGGCGACGGGAGCAGTACTTC,CASSLPPSGRREQYF
NA,TRBV5-6,TRBJ2-3,once,TGTGCCAGCAGCTTGGCCATGGGTCCGGGAACAGATACGCAGTATTTT,CASSLAMGPGTDTQYF
NA,TRBV5-6,TRBJ1-6,NA,TGTGCCAGCAGCTTTGGACAGAGCTCCTATAATTCACCCCTCCACTTT,CASSFGQSSYNSPLHF
TRBD1,TRBV28,TRBJ2-7,NA,TGTGCCAGCAGATTGGAAACCGGGACAGTCTACGAGCAGTACTTC,CASRLETGTVYEQYF
NA,TRBV7-2,TRBJ2-3,NA,TGTGCCTTGCGGCGGGACACAGATACGCAGTATTTT,CALRRDTDTQYF
NA,TRBV7-2,TRBJ1-5,NA,TGTGCCAGCAGCTTCCAGGGGTGGCGGCCCCAGCATTTT,CASSFQGWRPQHF
NA,TRBV18,TRBJ1-2,NA,TGTGCCAGCTCACCTATCGGGGCCGGGACAACTCTCCGGATTTACACCTTC,CASSPIGAGTTLRIYTF
NA,TRBV5-1,TRBJ1-1,NA,TGCGCCAGCAGCGCCACCGCCGGGAACACTGAAGCTTTCTTT,CASSATAGNTEAFF
TRBD2,TRBV7-6,TRBJ2-3,NA,TGTGCCAGCAGCTTAGGGAGCGGGGCTGGGCTCACAGATACGCAGTATTTT,CASSLGSGAGLTDTQYF
NA,TRBV4-2,TRBJ2-3,NA,TGTGCCAGCAGCCGAGAGGAGGGGAGCACAGATACGCAGTATTTT,CASSREEGSTDTQYF
TRBD1,TRBV6-1,TRBJ2-1,NA,TGTGCCAGCAGTGATTGGACAGGGGTATCCTCCTACAATGAGCAGTTCTTC,CASSDWTGVSSYNEQFF